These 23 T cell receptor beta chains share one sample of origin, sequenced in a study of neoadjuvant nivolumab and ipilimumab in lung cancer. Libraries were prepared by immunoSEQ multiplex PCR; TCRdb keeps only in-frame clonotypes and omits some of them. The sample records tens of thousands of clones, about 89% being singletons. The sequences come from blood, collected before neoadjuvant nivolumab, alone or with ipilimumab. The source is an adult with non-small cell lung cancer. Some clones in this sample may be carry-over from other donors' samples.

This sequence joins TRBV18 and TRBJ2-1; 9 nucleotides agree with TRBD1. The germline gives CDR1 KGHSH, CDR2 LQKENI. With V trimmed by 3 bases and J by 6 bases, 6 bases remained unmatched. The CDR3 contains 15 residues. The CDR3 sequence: CASSPRDREGNEQFF. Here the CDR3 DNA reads TGTGCCAGCTCACCCCGGGACAGGGAGGGCAATGAGCAGTTCTTC. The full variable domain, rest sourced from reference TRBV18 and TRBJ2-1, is NAGVMQNPRHLVRRRGQEARLRCSPMKGHSHVYWYRQLPEEGLKFMVYLQKENIIDESGMPKERFSAEFPKEGPSILRIQQVVRGDSAAYFCASSPRDREGNEQFFGPGTRLTVL.

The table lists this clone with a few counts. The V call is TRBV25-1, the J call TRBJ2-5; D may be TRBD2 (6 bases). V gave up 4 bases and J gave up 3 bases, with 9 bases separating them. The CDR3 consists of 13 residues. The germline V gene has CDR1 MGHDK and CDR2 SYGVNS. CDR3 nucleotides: TGTGCCAGCAGTGTGGGGGGAAAAGAGACCCAGTACTTC. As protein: CASSVGGKETQYF.

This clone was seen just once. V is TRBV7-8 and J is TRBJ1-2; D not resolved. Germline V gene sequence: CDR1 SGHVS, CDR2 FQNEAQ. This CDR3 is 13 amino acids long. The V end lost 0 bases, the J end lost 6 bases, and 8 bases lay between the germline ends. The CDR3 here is CASSLAGANGYTF. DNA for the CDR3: TGTGCCAGCAGCTTAGCGGGAGCTAATGGCTACACCTTC.

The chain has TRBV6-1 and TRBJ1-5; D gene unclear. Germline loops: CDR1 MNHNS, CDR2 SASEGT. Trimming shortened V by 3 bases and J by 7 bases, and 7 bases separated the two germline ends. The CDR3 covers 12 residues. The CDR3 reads CASSDRPQPQHF. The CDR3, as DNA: TGTGCCAGCAGTGACAGGCCCCAGCCCCAGCATTTT.

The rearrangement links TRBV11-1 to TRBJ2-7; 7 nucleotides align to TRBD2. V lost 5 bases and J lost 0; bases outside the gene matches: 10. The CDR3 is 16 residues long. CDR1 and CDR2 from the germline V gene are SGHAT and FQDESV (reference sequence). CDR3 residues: CASSPSGSRTSYEQYF. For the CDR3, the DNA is TGTGCCAGCAGCCCTAGCGGAAGTCGGACCTCCTACGAGCAGTACTTC.

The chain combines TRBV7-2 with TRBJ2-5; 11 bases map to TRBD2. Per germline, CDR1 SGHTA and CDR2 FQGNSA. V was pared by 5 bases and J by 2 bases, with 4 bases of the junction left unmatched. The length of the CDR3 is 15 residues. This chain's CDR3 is CASSTLAGVQETQYF. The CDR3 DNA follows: TGTGCCAGCAGCACACTAGCGGGGGTTCAAGAGACCCAGTACTTC. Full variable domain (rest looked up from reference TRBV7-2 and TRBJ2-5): GAGVSQSPSNKVTEKGKDVELRCDPISGHTALYWYRQSLGQGLEFLIYFQGNSAPDKSGLPSDRFSAERTGGSVSTLTIQRTQQEDSAVYLCASSTLAGVQETQYFGPGTRLLVL.

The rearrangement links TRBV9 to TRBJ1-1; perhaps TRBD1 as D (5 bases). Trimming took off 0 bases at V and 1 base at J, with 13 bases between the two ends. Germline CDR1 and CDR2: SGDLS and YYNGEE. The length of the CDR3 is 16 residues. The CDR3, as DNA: TGTGCCAGCAGCGTAGAGGAGGGACGGGGGAACACTGAAGCTTTCTTT. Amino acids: CASSVEEGRGNTEAFF.

The CDR3 DNA reads as TGTGCCAGCAGCCTTACAGGAATTTATGGCTACACCTTC. Protein sequence: CASSLTGIYGYTF. The chain couples TRBV13 to TRBJ1-2, with a possible D match to TRBD1 (5 bases). The CDR3 runs 13 residues. In germline, CDR1 is PRHDT, CDR2 FYEKMQ (reference sequence). The germline V and J ends were trimmed by 5 bases and 5 bases, with 12 bases remaining between them.

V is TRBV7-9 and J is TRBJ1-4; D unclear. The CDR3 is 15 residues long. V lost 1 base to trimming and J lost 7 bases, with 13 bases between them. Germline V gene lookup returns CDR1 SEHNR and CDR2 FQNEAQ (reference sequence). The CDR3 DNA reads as TGTGCCAGCAGCTTAGGGAGTTACGGGCGTGAAAAACTGTTTTTT. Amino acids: CASSLGSYGREKLFF.

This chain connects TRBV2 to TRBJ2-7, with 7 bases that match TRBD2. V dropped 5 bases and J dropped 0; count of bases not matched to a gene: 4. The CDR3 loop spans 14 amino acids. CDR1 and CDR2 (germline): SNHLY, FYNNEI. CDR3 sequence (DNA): TGTGCCAGCAGTACCGGGGGGAGCTCCTACGAGCAGTACTTC. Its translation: CASSTGGSSYEQYF.

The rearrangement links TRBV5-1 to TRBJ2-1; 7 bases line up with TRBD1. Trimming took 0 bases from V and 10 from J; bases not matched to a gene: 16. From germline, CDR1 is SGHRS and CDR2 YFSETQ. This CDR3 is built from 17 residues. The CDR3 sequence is CASSLALGDRRVREQFF. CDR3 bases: TGCGCCAGCAGCTTGGCCCTGGGGGACAGAAGAGTTAGGGAGCAGTTCTTC.

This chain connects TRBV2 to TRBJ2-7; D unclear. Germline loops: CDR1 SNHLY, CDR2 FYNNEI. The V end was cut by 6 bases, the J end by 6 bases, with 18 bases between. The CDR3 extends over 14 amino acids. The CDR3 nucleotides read TGTGCCAGCAGCGAACAAGGTTTACCCCTCGAGCAGTACTTC. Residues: CASSEQGLPLEQYF.

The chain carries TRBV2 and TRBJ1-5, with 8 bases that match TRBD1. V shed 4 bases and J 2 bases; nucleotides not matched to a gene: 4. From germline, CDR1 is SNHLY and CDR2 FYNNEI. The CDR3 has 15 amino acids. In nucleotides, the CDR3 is TGTGCCAGCAGTGCGGACAGGGCTGGCAATCAGCCCCAGCATTTT. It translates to CASSADRAGNQPQHF.

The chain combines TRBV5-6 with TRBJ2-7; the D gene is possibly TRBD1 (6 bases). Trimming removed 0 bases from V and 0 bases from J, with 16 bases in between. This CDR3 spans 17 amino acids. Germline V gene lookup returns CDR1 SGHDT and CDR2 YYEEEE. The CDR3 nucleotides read TGTGCCAGCAGCTTGGCGTTCCGGGACACAGGCTCCTACGAGCAGTACTTC. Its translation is CASSLAFRDTGSYEQYF. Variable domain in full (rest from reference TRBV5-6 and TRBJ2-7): DAGVTQSPTHLIKTRGQQVTLRCSPKSGHDTVSWYQQALGQGPQFIFQYYEEEERQRGNFPDRFSGHQFPNYSSELNVNALLLGDSALYLCASSLAFRDTGSYEQYFGPGTRLTVT.

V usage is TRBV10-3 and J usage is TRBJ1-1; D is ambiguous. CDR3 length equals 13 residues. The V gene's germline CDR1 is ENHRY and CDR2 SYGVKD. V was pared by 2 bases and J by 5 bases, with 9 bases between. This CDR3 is CAISEMEGTEAFF. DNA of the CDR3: TGTGCCATCAGTGAGATGGAAGGGACTGAAGCTTTCTTT.

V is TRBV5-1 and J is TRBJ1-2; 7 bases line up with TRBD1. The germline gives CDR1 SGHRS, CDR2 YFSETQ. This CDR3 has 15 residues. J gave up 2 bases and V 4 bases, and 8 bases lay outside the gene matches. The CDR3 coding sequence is TGCGCCAGCAGCCCAACCACAGGGGAGAACTATGGCTACACCTTC. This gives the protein CASSPTTGENYGYTF.

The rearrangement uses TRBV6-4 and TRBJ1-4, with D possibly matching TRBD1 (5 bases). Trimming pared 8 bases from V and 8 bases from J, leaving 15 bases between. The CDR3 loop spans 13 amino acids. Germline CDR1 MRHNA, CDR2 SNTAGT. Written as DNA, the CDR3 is TGTGCCAGCCATGACCCTGGGGACGAAAAACTGTTTTTT. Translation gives CASHDPGDEKLFF.

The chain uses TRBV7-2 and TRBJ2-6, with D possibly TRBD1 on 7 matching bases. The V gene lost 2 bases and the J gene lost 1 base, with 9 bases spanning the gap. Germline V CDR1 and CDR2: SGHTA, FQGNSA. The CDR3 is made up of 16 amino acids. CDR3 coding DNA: TGTGCCAGCAGCTTACAGGGGGGTTCTGGGGCCAACGTCCTGACTTTC. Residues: CASSLQGGSGANVLTF.

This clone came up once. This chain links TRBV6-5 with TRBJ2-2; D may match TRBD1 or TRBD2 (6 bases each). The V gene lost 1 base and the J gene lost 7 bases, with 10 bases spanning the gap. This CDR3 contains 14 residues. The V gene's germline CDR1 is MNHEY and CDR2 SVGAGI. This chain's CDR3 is CASSYWGRDGELFF. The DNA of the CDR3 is TGTGCCAGCAGTTACTGGGGGCGGGACGGGGAGCTGTTTTTT.

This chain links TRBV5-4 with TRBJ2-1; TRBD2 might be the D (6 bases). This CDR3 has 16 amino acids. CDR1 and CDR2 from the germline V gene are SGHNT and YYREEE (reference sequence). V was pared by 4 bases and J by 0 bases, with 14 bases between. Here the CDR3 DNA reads TGTGCCAGCAGCACGGGACTGACGAGCTCCTACAATGAGCAGTTCTTC. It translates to CASSTGLTSSYNEQFF.

CDR3 sequence: CASSEAGGRVIRTSRTDTQYF. CDR3 in DNA: TGTGCCAGCAGTGAAGCGGGCGGCAGGGTGATAAGGACTAGCAGAACAGATACGCAGTATTTT. V and J are TRBV6-1 and TRBJ2-3; TRBD2 matches at 8 bases. Losses at the gene ends were 0 bases for V and 3 bases for J; bases not matched to a gene: 20. The CDR3 has 21 amino acids. Germline values: CDR1 MNHNS, CDR2 SASEGT.

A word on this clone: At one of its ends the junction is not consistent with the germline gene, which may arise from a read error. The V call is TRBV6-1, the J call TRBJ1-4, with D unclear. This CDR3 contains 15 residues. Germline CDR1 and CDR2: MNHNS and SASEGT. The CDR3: CASTEHRATNEKLFF. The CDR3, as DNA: TGTGCCAGCACTGAACATCGGGCAACTAATGAAAAACTGTTTTTT.

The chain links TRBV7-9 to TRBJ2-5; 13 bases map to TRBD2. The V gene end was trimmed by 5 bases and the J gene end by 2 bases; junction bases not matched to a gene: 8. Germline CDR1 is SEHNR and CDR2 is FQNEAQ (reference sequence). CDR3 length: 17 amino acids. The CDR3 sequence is CASSPGLAGIWQETQYF. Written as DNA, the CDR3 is TGTGCCAGCAGCCCGGGACTAGCGGGAATATGGCAAGAGACCCAGTACTTC.